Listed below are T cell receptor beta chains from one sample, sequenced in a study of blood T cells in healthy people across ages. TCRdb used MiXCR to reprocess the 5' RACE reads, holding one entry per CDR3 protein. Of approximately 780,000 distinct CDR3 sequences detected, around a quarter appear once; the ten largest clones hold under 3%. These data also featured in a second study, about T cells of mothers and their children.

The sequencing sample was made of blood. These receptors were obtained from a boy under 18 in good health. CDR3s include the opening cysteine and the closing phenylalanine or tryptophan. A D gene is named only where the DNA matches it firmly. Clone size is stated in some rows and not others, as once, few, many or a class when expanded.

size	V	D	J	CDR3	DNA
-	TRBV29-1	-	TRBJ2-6	CSAGGGGGTSGANVLTF	TGCAGCGCGGGGGGCGGTGGCGGGACCTCTGGGGCCAACGTCCTGACTTTC
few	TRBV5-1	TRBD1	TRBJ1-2	CASSLGDRGKAGYTF	TGCGCCAGCAGCTTGGGGGACAGGGGGAAGGCTGGCTACACCTTC
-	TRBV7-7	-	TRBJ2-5	CASSLARATPETQYF	TGTGCTAGCAGCTTAGCTCGGGCTACACCGGAGACCCAGTACTTC
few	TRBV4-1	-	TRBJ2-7	CASSLSLGGGEQYF	TGCGCCAGCAGCCTGAGTTTGGGGGGCGGCGAGCAGTACTTC
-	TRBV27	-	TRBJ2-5	CASSYIGGPQETQYF	TGTGCCAGCAGTTATATCGGGGGACCCCAAGAGACCCAGTACTTC
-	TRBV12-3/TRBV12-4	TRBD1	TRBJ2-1	CASRTTAGQGFGEQFF	TGTGCCAGCAGAACCACGGCGGGACAGGGTTTTGGTGAGCAGTTCTTC
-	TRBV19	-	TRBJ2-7	CASSIKGQGPYEQYF	TGTGCCAGTAGTATAAAGGGGCAGGGACCCTACGAGCAGTACTTC
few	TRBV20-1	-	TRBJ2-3	CSARDPVFVDTQYF	TGCAGTGCTAGAGATCCCGTGTTTGTAGATACGCAGTATTTT
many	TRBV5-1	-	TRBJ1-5	CASSLRGDQPQHF	TGCGCCAGCAGCCTAAGGGGGGATCAGCCCCAGCATTTT
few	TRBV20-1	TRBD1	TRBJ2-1	CSAWGQGYNEQFF	TGCAGTGCTTGGGGACAGGGGTACAATGAGCAGTTCTTC
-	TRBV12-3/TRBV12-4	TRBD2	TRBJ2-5	CASNLAGGPLETQYF	TGTGCCAGCAACCTAGCGGGGGGGCCTCTGGAGACCCAGTACTTC
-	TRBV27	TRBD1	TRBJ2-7	CASSSVGTGVVDEQYF	TGTGCCAGCAGTTCCGTCGGGACAGGGGTTGTTGACGAGCAGTACTTC
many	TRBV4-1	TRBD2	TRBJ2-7	CASSQGLGLAGALSSYEQYF	TGCGCCAGCAGCCAAGGCTTGGGTCTAGCGGGGGCCCTCAGCTCCTACGAGCAGTACTTC
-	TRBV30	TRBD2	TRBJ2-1	CAWNSGGASYNEQFF	TGTGCCTGGAATAGCGGGGGGGCCTCCTACAATGAGCAGTTCTTC
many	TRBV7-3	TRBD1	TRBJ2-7	CASSFGTGPHYEQYF	TGTGCCAGCAGCTTCGGGACAGGTCCACACTACGAGCAGTACTTC
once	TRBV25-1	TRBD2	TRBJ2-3	CASSELKIWRGGSTDTQYF	TGTGCCAGCAGTGAATTAAAAATCTGGCGGGGGGGATCCACAGATACGCAGTATTTT
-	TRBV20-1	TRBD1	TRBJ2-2	CSARDSGTGYTGELFF	TGCAGTGCTAGAGATTCCGGGACAGGCTACACCGGGGAGCTGTTTTTT
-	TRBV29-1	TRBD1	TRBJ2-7	CSVVTGQGDLYEQYF	TGCAGCGTTGTAACTGGTCAGGGGGACCTCTACGAGCAGTACTTC
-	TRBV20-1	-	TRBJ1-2	CSAQRGAGVGGYTF	TGCAGTGCTCAGAGGGGGGCAGGGGTTGGGGGCTACACCTTC
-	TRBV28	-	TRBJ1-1	CASNLRGETEAFF	TGTGCCAGCAATCTTAGGGGGGAAACTGAAGCTTTCTTT
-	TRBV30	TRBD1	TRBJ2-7	CAHNRGLISYEQYF	TGTGCCCATAACAGGGGGCTAATCTCCTACGAGCAGTACTTC
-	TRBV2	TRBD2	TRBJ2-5	CASGPGGSGVETQYF	TGTGCCAGCGGACCAGGAGGTAGCGGGGTTGAGACCCAGTACTTC
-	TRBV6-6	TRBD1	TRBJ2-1	CAGSQDRVVQFF	TGTGCCGGCAGCCAGGACAGGGTTGTGCAGTTCTTC
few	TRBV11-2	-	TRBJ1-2	CASSPAGDTTPNYGYTF	TGTGCCAGCAGCCCCGCCGGGGACACCACCCCTAACTATGGCTACACCTTC
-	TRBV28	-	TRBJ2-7	CASSLFAVGAYEQYF	TGTGCCAGCTCCCTATTTGCGGTCGGGGCTTACGAGCAGTACTTC
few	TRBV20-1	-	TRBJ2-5	CSARGGSRETQYF	TGCAGTGCTAGAGGAGGTAGTCGGGAGACCCAGTACTTC
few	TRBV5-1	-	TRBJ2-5	CASTPYRGQGGETQYF	TGCGCCAGCACGCCCTACCGGGGCCAAGGTGGGGAGACCCAGTACTTC
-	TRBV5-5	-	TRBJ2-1	CASSRDTNEQFF	TGTGCCAGCAGCAGGGACACCAATGAGCAGTTCTTC
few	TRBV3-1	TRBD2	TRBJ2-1	CASSQVAGGVYNEQFF	TGTGCCAGCAGCCAGGTAGCGGGGGGGGTCTACAATGAGCAGTTCTTC
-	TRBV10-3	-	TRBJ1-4	CATKGGSNEKLFF	TGTGCCACCAAGGGGGGTAGTAATGAAAAACTGTTTTTT
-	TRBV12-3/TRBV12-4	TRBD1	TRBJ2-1	CASSYSGQGFTEQFF	TGTGCCAGCAGTTACTCTGGACAGGGATTTACTGAGCAGTTCTTC
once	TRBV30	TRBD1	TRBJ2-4	CAWSPGQGGTIAKNIQYF	TGTGCCTGGAGTCCGGGACAGGGAGGGACGATAGCCAAAAACATTCAGTACTTC
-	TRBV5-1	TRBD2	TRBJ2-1	CASSGGLAKEQFF	TGCGCCAGCAGCGGGGGACTAGCAAAGGAGCAGTTCTTC
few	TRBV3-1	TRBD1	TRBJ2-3	CASSFGGRTGPTDTQYF	TGTGCCAGCAGCTTCGGAGGGAGGACAGGGCCAACAGATACGCAGTATTTT
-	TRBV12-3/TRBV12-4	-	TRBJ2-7	CASSSGLDNPYGQYF	TGTGCCAGCAGTTCAGGCCTGGACAACCCATACGGGCAGTACTTC
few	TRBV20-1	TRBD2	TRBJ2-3	CSARDYATSGGSDTQYF	TGCAGTGCTAGAGATTATGCGACTAGCGGGGGGTCAGATACGCAGTATTTT
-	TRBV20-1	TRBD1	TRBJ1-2	CSATPDRARYGYTF	TGCAGTGCTACTCCGGACAGGGCCCGTTATGGCTACACCTTC
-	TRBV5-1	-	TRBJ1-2	CASSLGDSRANYGYTF	TGCGCCAGCAGCTTGGGTGACAGCCGAGCTAACTATGGCTACACCTTC
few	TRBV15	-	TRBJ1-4	CATSREGATNEKLFF	TGTGCCACCAGCAGAGAGGGAGCAACTAATGAAAAACTGTTTTTT
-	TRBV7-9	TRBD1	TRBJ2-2	CASSPRQGMRFGELFF	TGTGCCAGCAGCCCACGACAGGGAATGAGATTCGGGGAGCTGTTTTTT
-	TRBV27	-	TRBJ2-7	CASSLSPTYEQYF	TGTGCCAGCAGTTTATCCCCAACCTACGAGCAGTACTTC
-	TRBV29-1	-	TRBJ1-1	CSVARQRNTEAFF	TGCAGCGTGGCGAGACAAAGGAACACTGAAGCCTTCTTT
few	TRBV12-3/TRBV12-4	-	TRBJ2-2	CASRPGAGELFF	TGTGCCAGCAGACCCGGCGCCGGGGAGCTGTTTTTT
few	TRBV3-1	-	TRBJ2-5	CASSPGAGPTYEQYF	TGTGCCAGCAGCCCCGGGGCAGGACCCACCTACGAGCAGTATTTC
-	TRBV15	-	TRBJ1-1	CATSREIGSEAFF	TGTGCCACCAGCCGAGAAATAGGTTCTGAAGCTTTCTTT
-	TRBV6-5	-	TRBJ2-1	CASTFFGEQFF	TGTGCCAGCACCTTCTTCGGTGAGCAGTTCTTC